A selection of T cell receptor beta chains follows, all from one sample in a study of blood T cell repertoires in COVID-19. Produced via immunoSEQ multiplex PCR; TCRdb's table is partial and in-frame only. Of about 120,000 clones listed, 80% to 90% are singletons. The source material was peripheral blood. Receptor source: a woman between 45 and 65 years old with acute or convalescent COVID-19. Each CDR3 is given with its conserved first and last residue. A D gene is named only where the DNA matches it firmly. Not all rows give a size; the values are once, few, many and, for expanded clones, a class.

size	D	V	J	length	CDR3	DNA
-	TRBD2	TRBV24-1	TRBJ2-3	15	CATSDLTGGPDTQYF	TGTGCCACCAGTGATTTGACGGGAGGTCCAGATACGCAGTATTTT
-	TRBD1	TRBV5-5	TRBJ2-3	15	CASSMTGASTDTQYF	TGTGCCAGCAGCATGACAGGGGCGAGCACAGATACGCAGTATTTT
few	-	TRBV11-3	TRBJ2-2	15	CASSRAGSDTGELFF	TGTGCCAGCAGCCGAGCAGGGTCGGACACCGGGGAGCTGTTTTTT
-	-	TRBV2	TRBJ1-1	14	CASRAKTGDTEAFF	TGTGCCAGCAGGGCAAAGACAGGCGACACTGAAGCTTTCTTT
once	-	TRBV6-5	TRBJ1-1	14	CASSYDWSAGMAFF	TGTGCCAGCAGTTATGACTGGTCCGCAGGGATGGCTTTCTTT
-	-	TRBV4-1	TRBJ1-4	15	CASSLEPGNNEKLFF	TGCGCCAGCAGCCTTGAACCGGGAAATAATGAAAAACTGTTTTTT
-	-	TRBV7-2	TRBJ2-5	14	CASSLRWAQETQYF	TGTGCCAGCAGCTTAAGGTGGGCCCAAGAGACCCAGTACTTC
-	TRBD2	TRBV12-5	TRBJ2-3	21	CASGLVLHPGLAGRRTDTQYF	TGTGCTAGTGGTTTGGTACTCCATCCGGGACTAGCGGGAAGAAGGACAGATACGCAGTATTTT
-	-	TRBV19	TRBJ1-5	16	CASNQGGNRGNQPQHF	TGTGCCAGTAATCAAGGGGGAAACCGTGGCAATCAGCCCCAGCATTTT
-	TRBD2	TRBV29-1	TRBJ2-5	13	CSVEGIAGETQYF	TGCAGCGTTGAAGGAATAGCGGGAGAGACCCAGTACTTC
-	TRBD1	TRBV11-2	TRBJ1-2	13	CASSWDRNYGYTF	TGTGCCAGCAGCTGGGACAGGAACTATGGCTACACCTTC
-	TRBD1	TRBV27	TRBJ1-2	14	CASSGTGIPYGYTF	TGTGCCAGCAGCGGGACAGGGATCCCCTATGGCTACACCTTC
-	-	TRBV3-1/TRBV3-2	TRBJ1-1	14	CASSQWGLGTEAFF	TGTGCCAGCAGCCAGTGGGGACTGGGGACTGAAGCTTTCTTT
-	TRBD2	TRBV18	TRBJ2-3	17	CASSPRTSRGSTDTQYF	TGTGCCAGCTCACCGAGGACTAGCCGTGGCAGCACAGATACGCAGTATTTT
-	-	TRBV18	TRBJ1-6	15	CASSPSTGLDSPLHF	TGTGCCAGCTCACCATCCACAGGGTTGGATTCACCCCTCCACTTT
-	-	TRBV5-1	TRBJ2-7	14	CASSLGGTLYEQYF	TGCGCCAGCAGCTTGGGGGGGACTCTATACGAGCAGTACTTC
-	TRBD2	TRBV5-4	TRBJ2-1	18	CASSLRPTSGGIYNEQFF	TGTGCCAGCAGTTTGAGGCCGACTAGCGGGGGGATATACAATGAGCAGTTCTTC
-	TRBD1	TRBV6-5	TRBJ1-2	15	CASSYRGQGGDGYTF	TGTGCCAGCAGTTACAGGGGACAGGGGGGAGATGGCTACACCTTC
-	TRBD2	TRBV27	TRBJ2-2	18	CASSFFQREVKNTGELFF	TGTGCCAGCAGTTTTTTCCAGCGGGAGGTCAAGAACACCGGGGAGCTGTTTTTT
-	-	TRBV29-1	TRBJ1-1	13	CSVNKNQYTEAFF	TGCAGCGTTAACAAGAACCAATACACTGAAGCTTTCTTT
-	-	TRBV30	TRBJ2-1	14	CASTGASEYNEQFF	TGTGCCTCTACTGGGGCTAGCGAGTACAATGAGCAGTTCTTC
-	-	TRBV3-1/TRBV3-2	TRBJ1-1	15	CASSQDSATTRGAFF	TGTGCCAGCAGCCAAGATAGTGCCACTACACGAGGAGCTTTCTTT
-	-	TRBV7-2	TRBJ2-5	12	CASSFRRETQYF	TGTGCCAGCAGCTTCCGGCGGGAGACCCAGTACTTC
-	-	TRBV3-1/TRBV3-2	TRBJ2-5	15	CASSQVLMAQETQYF	TGTGCCAGCAGCCAAGTCCTGATGGCACAAGAGACCCAGTACTTC
once	-	TRBV14	TRBJ1-6	16	CASSLSPGDFQSPLHF	TGTGCCAGCAGCCTCTCTCCAGGGGATTTTCAGTCACCCCTCCACTTT
-	TRBD2	TRBV11-3	TRBJ2-5	16	CASSLGTSGREETQYF	TGTGCCAGCAGCTTAGGAACTAGCGGGAGGGAAGAGACCCAGTACTTC
few	-	TRBV12-3/TRBV12-4	TRBJ1-2	13	CASSRGLNYGYTF	TGTGCCAGCAGTCGCGGGTTAAACTATGGCTACACCTTC
few	-	TRBV30	TRBJ1-6	15	CAWSDRAPYNSPLHF	TGTGCCTGGAGTGACAGGGCCCCCTATAATTCACCCCTCCACTTT
-	TRBD2	TRBV6-5	TRBJ2-7	16	CASSYSGLAGGYEQYF	TGTGCCAGCAGTTACTCGGGACTAGCGGGAGGGTACGAGCAGTACTTC
once	-	TRBV24-1	TRBJ2-3	15	CATSDTWATTDTQYF	TGTGCCACCAGTGACACCTGGGCCACCACAGATACGCAGTATTTT
-	TRBD2	TRBV6-1	TRBJ2-1	16	CASSEAAGTSGSRQFF	TGTGCCAGCAGTGAAGCGGCCGGGACTAGCGGGAGTAGGCAGTTCTTC
-	-	TRBV10-3	TRBJ2-5	15	CAISESTWRKETQYF	TGTGCCATCAGTGAGTCTACCTGGCGGAAAGAGACCCAGTACTTC
-	-	TRBV20-1	TRBJ1-1	15	CSASTGQTVNTEAFF	TGCAGTGCTAGTACTGGACAGACTGTGAACACTGAAGCTTTCTTT